This TCR beta chain was captured by sequencing in a study of blood T cell repertoires in COVID-19. Study overall: PBMCs, B-cell-depleted T cells, or T cells provided the cDNA or gDNA that made up the material.

Sequencing was performed with immunoSEQ multiplex PCR; in TCRdb, only in-frame clones are kept and a portion is missing. The profile shows about 250,000 clones, around 90% of them singletons. This clone was observed once. The germline V gene encodes CDR1 SNHLY and CDR2 FYNNEI. The junction had 10 bases not matched to a gene; V was cut back by 6 bases and J by 7 bases. The CDR3 has 15 residues. The gene calls are TRBV2 and TRBJ2-1; TRBD2 matches 9 bases. This clonotype was obtained from a man aged 25 to 45 with COVID-19, enrolled during active disease. Material for sequencing was peripheral blood. CDR3 in DNA: TGTGCCAGCAGCAGGGAGCGGGGGGCGGGAAATGAGCAGTTCTTC. Residues: CASSRERGAGNEQFF. Complete variable domain (other parts from reference TRBV2 and TRBJ2-1): EPEVTQTPSHQVTQMGQEVILRCVPISNHLYFYWYRQILGQKVEFLVSFYNNEISEKSEIFDDQFSVERPDGSNFTLKIRSTKLEDSAMYFCASSRERGAGNEQFFGPGTRLTVL.